The 30 T cell receptor beta chains given below trace back to one sample, sequenced in a study of type 1 regulatory T cells. General observations from the study: Tr1 cells had a more restricted TCR repertoire than non-Tr1 cells.

TCRdb reprocessed the reads via MiXCR and lists one record per CDR3 protein. The sample shows thousands of distinct CDR3 sequences, 33% of them seen only once. Their antigens are not known. Sequenced material: cultured type 1 regulatory T (Tr1) cells, either the whole culture or a sorted fraction (not recorded which). The source is a human donor in good health.

This clonotype occurred a few times. The CDR3 DNA reads TGTGCCAGCAAACAGGGGCCTGCAACTAATGAAAAACTGTTTTTT. Translation gives CASKQGPATNEKLFF. V and J are TRBV4-2 and TRBJ1-4; 7 bases fit TRBD1. CDR3 size: 15 residues. The V gene's germline CDR1 is LGHNA and CDR2 YNFKEQ. J gave up 0 bases and V 7 bases, and 5 bases lay outside the gene matches.

CDR3 in DNA: TGTGCCAGCAGTGAATTAGCGGGAGTAGGAGATACGCAGTATTTT. Encoded protein: CASSELAGVGDTQYF. The chain uses TRBV2 and TRBJ2-3; the match to TRBD2 covers 9 bases. Germline V gene data show CDR1 as SNHLY and CDR2 as FYNNEI. After removal of 2 bases from V and 5 bases from J, the junction contained 5 bases not matched to a gene. This CDR3 has 15 amino acids. Looking up the rest from reference TRBV2 and TRBJ2-3 gives the full variable domain: EPEVTQTPSHQVTQMGQEVILRCVPISNHLYFYWYRQILGQKVEFLVSFYNNEISEKSEIFDDQFSVERPDGSNFTLKIRSTKLEDSAMYFCASSELAGVGDTQYFGPGTRLTVL.

This clonotype is large in the sample. Germline is not matched at one junction end, which may reflect a read error. The chain joins TRBV19 to TRBJ2-7, with D uncertain. The CDR3 totals 13 residues. Germline CDR1 and CDR2: LNHDA and SQIVND (reference sequence). The CDR3 region has the DNA TGTGCCAGCAGTAGTGTCCATCCCTACGAGCAGTACTTC. Encoded protein: CASSSVHPYEQYF.

The chain combines TRBV5-4 with TRBJ1-5; D possibly corresponds to TRBD1 (5 bases). CDR3 length: 14 residues. Per the germline V gene, CDR1 is SGHNT and CDR2 is YYREEE (reference sequence). V was trimmed by 3 bases and J by 5 bases, leaving 12 bases between them. The CDR3 spells CASSSQGIDQPQHF. CDR3 nucleotides: TGTGCCAGCAGCTCGCAGGGTATCGATCAGCCCCAGCATTTT.

The J gene is TRBJ2-1, the V gene TRBV20-1; 7 bases match TRBD1. V trimming: 6 bases; J trimming: 2 bases; junction bases outside the gene matches: 4. The CDR3 contains 13 residues. Germline V gene data show CDR1 as DFQATT and CDR2 as SNEGSKA (reference sequence). The CDR3 spells CSAKGQTYNEQFF. CDR3 sequence (DNA): TGCAGTGCCAAGGGACAGACCTACAATGAGCAGTTCTTC.

Turning to this clonotype: One junction end disagrees with the germline gene, perhaps due to a read error. The rearrangement uses TRBV5-4 and TRBJ2-7, with TRBD2 matching over 7 bases. From germline, CDR1 is SGHNT and CDR2 YYREEE (reference sequence). The CDR3 is 14 residues long. The CDR3 DNA sequence: TGTACCAGCAGCTTAGGACTAGTGAGCTCCGAGCAGTACTTC. It codes for CTSSLGLVSSEQYF. Combining the CDR3 with reference TRBV5-4 and TRBJ2-7 gives the whole variable domain ETGVTQSPTHLIKTRGQQVTLRCSSQSGHNTVSWYQQALGQGPQFIFQYYREEENGRGNFPPRFSGLQFPNYSSELNVNALELDDSALYLCTSSLGLVSSEQYFGPGTRLTVT.

The V and J genes are TRBV5-1 and TRBJ1-5; a weak D match, TRBD1 (5 bases). CDR1 and CDR2 (germline): SGHRS, YFSETQ. The CDR3 is 15 amino acids. Trimming cost V 0 bases and J 2 bases, with 9 bases left between them. The CDR3 nucleotides are TGCGCCAGCAGCTTGGCCCCGGGGGGCAATCAGCCCCAGCATTTT. Translating it yields CASSLAPGGNQPQHF.

The V and J genes are TRBV7-2 and TRBJ2-1; perhaps TRBD1 as D (7 bases). The CDR3 sequence is 12 residues long. CDR1 is SGHTA and CDR2 is FQGNSA in the germline V gene. Trimming removed 1 base at V and 12 bases at J, with 10 bases between. The chain's CDR3 is CASSLGQGGQFF. In DNA form, the CDR3 reads TGTGCCAGCAGCTTAGGCCAGGGGGGGCAGTTCTTC.

This clonotype has only a few counts. The chain employs TRBV20-1 and TRBJ2-1; 7 bases are shared with TRBD2. This CDR3 has 13 residues. CDR1 DFQATT and CDR2 SNEGSKA come from the germline V gene (reference sequence). The V and J ends lost 6 bases and 7 bases, in that order; junction bases with no gene match: 9. CDR3 coding DNA: TGCAGTGCCGCCGTTGGACTAGTAAATGAGCAGTTCTTC. Translated, it gives CSAAVGLVNEQFF.

About this clonotype: At one end, the junction sequence differs from germline, possibly due to a read error. The V and J genes are TRBV9 and TRBJ2-1; 8 positions match TRBD2. Germline CDR1 SGDLS, CDR2 YYNGEE. The CDR3 runs 15 residues. The CDR3 DNA sequence: TGTGTCAGCAGCATAGGGGTAGCGGGACCCAATGAGCAGTTCTTC. Protein product: CVSSIGVAGPNEQFF.

This clonotype was detected many times. V usage is TRBV5-4 and J usage is TRBJ2-1; 9 bases are a match to TRBD2. CDR1 SGHNT and CDR2 YYREEE come from the germline V gene (reference sequence). The CDR3 sequence is 14 residues long. Trimming removed 0 bases from V and 9 bases from J; junction bases left unmatched: 4. In DNA, the CDR3 is TGTGCCAGCAGCTTGGCCACACTAGCGGGTGAGCAGTTCTTC. Translation gives CASSLATLAGEQFF.

This clonotype occurred a few times. The genes are TRBV6-1 and TRBJ2-3; D remains unclear. V shed 0 bases and J shed 6 bases, with 4 bases lying between them. The CDR3 contains 12 residues. CDR1 is MNHNS and CDR2 is SASEGT in the germline V gene. The CDR3 is CASSEAGDTQYF. CDR3 nucleotides: TGTGCCAGCAGTGAAGCGGGCGATACGCAGTATTTT.

This clonotype came up a few times. The chain joins TRBV20-1 to TRBJ1-5, with D possibly being TRBD1 (6 bases). The CDR3 is 13 residues long. CDR1 is DFQATT, CDR2 SNEGSKA, per germline (reference sequence). Trimming stripped 4 bases from V and 4 bases from J, with 11 bases between. The CDR3 sequence: CSANTGWNQPQHF. The CDR3 nucleotides are TGCAGTGCTAACACAGGGTGGAATCAGCCCCAGCATTTT.

This clonotype was counted between two and nine times. V and J are TRBV7-6 and TRBJ2-5, with 10 bases matching TRBD2. Unmatched junction bases numbered 8, after V lost 5 bases and J lost 5 bases. There are 15 residues in the CDR3. Germline CDR1 and CDR2: SGHVS and FNYEAQ. The CDR3 nucleotides read TGTGCCAGCAGCCTCCCCCTAGCGGGAGTCGAGACCCAGTACTTC. Amino acid sequence: CASSLPLAGVETQYF.

This clonotype was detected many times. The CDR3 sequence is CASSLEAGSGYTF. The CDR3 DNA sequence: TGCGCCAGCAGCTTGGAGGCAGGGAGTGGCTACACCTTC. This rearrangement joins TRBV5-1 to TRBJ1-2, with D perhaps matching TRBD1 (5 bases). Germline CDR1 reads SGHRS; CDR2 reads YFSETQ. The CDR3 sequence is 13 residues long. V shed 0 bases and J shed 7 bases, with 10 bases lying between them.

By share, this clonotype counts as medium-sized. As DNA, the CDR3 is TGTGCCAGCAGACCGACAGGGCGGCAGCCCCAGCATTTT. Its protein product is CASRPTGRQPQHF. The gene calls are TRBV6-2 or TRBV6-3 and TRBJ1-5; TRBD1 matches at 7 bases. V was pared by 6 bases and J by 7 bases, with 6 bases of the junction left unmatched. Germline assignment: CDR1 MNHEY and CDR2 SVGEGT. The CDR3 runs to 13 residues.

This clonotype occurred a few times. V gene TRBV3-1 combines with J gene TRBJ1-6, with D perhaps TRBD1 (5 bases). This CDR3 is 15 amino acids long. Trimming took off 1 base at V and 4 bases at J, with 8 bases between the two ends. Germline assignment: CDR1 LGHDT and CDR2 YNNKEL (reference sequence). The CDR3 protein is CASSQGQTYNSPLHF. CDR3 DNA: TGTGCCAGCAGCCAAGGACAGACTTATAATTCACCCCTCCACTTT.

The chain combines TRBV5-1 with TRBJ1-2; D perhaps matches TRBD1 (6 bases). This CDR3 comprises 16 residues. Germline V CDR1 and CDR2: SGHRS, YFSETQ. The V gene lost 2 bases and the J gene lost 5 bases, with 19 bases spanning the gap. The CDR3 protein is CASSLNTGTSTYGYTF. DNA of the CDR3: TGCGCCAGCAGCTTAAACACCGGGACATCGACTTATGGCTACACCTTC.

V gene TRBV7-2 combines with J gene TRBJ2-3, with 12 nucleotides matching TRBD2. V trimming: 9 bases; J trimming: 4 bases; junction bases outside the gene matches: 8. This CDR3 has 15 residues. Germline V gene data show CDR1 as SGHTA and CDR2 as FQGNSA. CDR3 loop: CASGSSGRVADTQYF. The CDR3 nucleotides read TGTGCCAGTGGTTCTAGCGGGAGGGTTGCAGATACGCAGTATTTT.

V and J are TRBV18 and TRBJ2-5; D may be TRBD1 (5 bases). Between the trimmed V and J ends, which lost 2 bases and 5 bases, there was a span of 12 bases. This CDR3 is built from 14 residues. CDR1 and CDR2 from the germline V gene are KGHSH and LQKENI. The CDR3 is CASSPGAKGETQYF. CDR3 coding DNA: TGTGCCAGCTCACCAGGGGCCAAGGGGGAGACCCAGTACTTC.

This clonotype qualifies as medium-sized. The chain recombines TRBV3-1 with TRBJ2-7; 11 bases match TRBD2. Trimming took 4 bases from V and 2 from J; bases not matched to a gene: 4. Germline CDR1 and CDR2: LGHDT and YNNKEL (reference sequence). The length of the CDR3 is 15 residues. CDR3 loop: CASSPLAGVTYEQYF. CDR3 coding DNA: TGTGCCAGCAGCCCACTAGCGGGAGTGACCTACGAGCAGTACTTC.

In this sample, this clonotype turned up a few times. The chain carries TRBV5-1 and TRBJ2-1; TRBD1 might be the D (6 bases). Germline V CDR1 and CDR2: SGHRS, YFSETQ. Trimming shortened V by 4 bases and J by 4 bases, and 9 bases separated the two germline ends. The CDR3 has 13 amino acids. The CDR3, as DNA: TGCGCCAGCAGCCTGCAGGGGTACAATGAGCAGTTCTTC. Translating gives CASSLQGYNEQFF. The full variable domain, with the rest looked up from reference TRBV5-1 and TRBJ2-1, is KAGVTQTPRYLIKTRGQQVTLSCSPISGHRSVSWYQQTPGQGLQFLFEYFSETQRNKGNFPGRFSGRQFSNSRSEMNVSTLELGDSALYLCASSLQGYNEQFFGPGTRLTVL.

The rearrangement links TRBV29-1 to TRBJ2-1, with D possibly being TRBD1 (5 bases). This CDR3 is built from 13 residues. CDR1 and CDR2 (germline): SQVTM, ANQGSEA. The ends were cut back, 3 bases at V and 12 bases at J, with 18 bases in the middle. The CDR3 is CSVDGGGAGAQFF. CDR3 sequence (DNA): TGCAGCGTTGATGGTGGTGGGGCTGGGGCGCAGTTCTTC.

The CDR3 reads CASSLNRDYGYTF. The CDR3 coding sequence is TGTGCCAGCAGCTTGAACAGGGACTATGGCTACACCTTC. The chain has TRBV5-6 and TRBJ1-2; perhaps TRBD1 as D (6 bases). Trimming stripped 1 base from V and 3 bases from J, with 7 bases between. CDR3 length: 13 residues. Germline CDR1 is SGHDT and CDR2 is YYEEEE.

Relative to its sample, this clonotype is medium-sized (0.01 to 0.1%). The chain joins TRBV20-1 to TRBJ2-6, with D hard to call. Trimming took 6 bases from V and 3 from J, leaving 6 bases between them. This CDR3 region has 12 residues. Germline V lookup: CDR1 DFQATT, CDR2 SNEGSKA (reference sequence). The CDR3 DNA reads TGCAGTGCAAAGAGTGGGGCCAACGTCCTGACTTTC. It yields the protein CSAKSGANVLTF.

This chain's CDR3 is CASRATGPGNTIYF. The CDR3 region has the DNA TGTGCCAGCAGGGCGACAGGGCCTGGAAACACCATATATTTT. J is TRBJ1-3 and V is TRBV6-1; 7 positions agree with TRBD1. Trimming cost V 6 bases and J 2 bases; bases outside gene matches: 4. This CDR3 comprises 14 residues. Germline CDR1 MNHNS, CDR2 SASEGT.

In its sample, this clonotype ranks as medium-sized. The J gene is TRBJ2-1, the V gene TRBV7-9; TRBD2 aligns across 14 bases. With 3 bases clipped from V and 9 bases from J, the junction kept 7 bases outside the gene matches. Per the germline V gene, CDR1 is SEHNR and CDR2 is FQNEAQ (reference sequence). The CDR3 extends over 16 amino acids. CDR3 DNA sequence: TGTGCCAGCAGCTTTCAGACTAGCGGGAGGGTAGGTGAGCAGTTCTTC. Protein product: CASSFQTSGRVGEQFF.

In its sample, this clonotype was seen a few times. The J gene is TRBJ1-6, the V gene TRBV5-5; tentatively, D is TRBD1 (6 bases). CDR3 length equals 15 residues. The V and J ends lost 0 bases and 4 bases respectively, with 8 bases between them. CDR1 and CDR2 (germline): SGHKS, YYEKEE (reference sequence). The DNA for the CDR3 is TGTGCCAGCAGCTTGGTGGGACAATATAATTCACCCCTCCACTTT. Translation gives CASSLVGQYNSPLHF.

The chain recombines TRBV9 with TRBJ2-3, with D tentatively TRBD2 (5 bases). V shed 3 bases and J shed 8 bases, with 13 bases lying between them. The CDR3 spans 13 residues. Germline loops: CDR1 SGDLS, CDR2 YYNGEE. The CDR3 coding sequence is TGTGCCAGCAGCGATTTTCTAGCTTCTACGCAGTATTTT. It encodes CASSDFLASTQYF.

This chain joins TRBV5-1 and TRBJ2-5, with 7 bases fitting TRBD1. CDR1 and CDR2 (germline): SGHRS, YFSETQ. This CDR3 is built from 17 residues. The ends lost 4 bases at V and 5 bases at J; junction bases unmatched: 17. CDR3 sequence reads: CASSDGDRGFPAETQYF. Written as DNA, the CDR3 is TGCGCCAGCAGCGACGGGGACAGAGGTTTCCCTGCGGAGACCCAGTACTTC. Full variable domain (remainder filled in from reference TRBV5-1 and TRBJ2-5): KAGVTQTPRYLIKTRGQQVTLSCSPISGHRSVSWYQQTPGQGLQFLFEYFSETQRNKGNFPGRFSGRQFSNSRSEMNVSTLELGDSALYLCASSDGDRGFPAETQYFGPGTRLLVL.